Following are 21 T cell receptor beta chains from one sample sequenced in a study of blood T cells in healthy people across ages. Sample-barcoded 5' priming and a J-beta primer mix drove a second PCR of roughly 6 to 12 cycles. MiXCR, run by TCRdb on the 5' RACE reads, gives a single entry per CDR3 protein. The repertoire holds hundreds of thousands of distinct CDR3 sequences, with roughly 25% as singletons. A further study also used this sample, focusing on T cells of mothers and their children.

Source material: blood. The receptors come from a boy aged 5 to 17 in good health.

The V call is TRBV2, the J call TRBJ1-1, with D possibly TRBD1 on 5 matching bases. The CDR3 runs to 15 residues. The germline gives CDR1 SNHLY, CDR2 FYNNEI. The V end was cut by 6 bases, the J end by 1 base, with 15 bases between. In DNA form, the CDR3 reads TGTGCCAGCAGGAGACCAGGGAATCAGAACACTGAAGCTTTCTTT. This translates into CASRRPGNQNTEAFF.

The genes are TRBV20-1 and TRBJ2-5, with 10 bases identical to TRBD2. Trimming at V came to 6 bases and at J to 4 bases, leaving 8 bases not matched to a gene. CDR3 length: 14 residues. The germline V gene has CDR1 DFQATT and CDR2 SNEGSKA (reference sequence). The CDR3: CSAEGLAMRETQYF. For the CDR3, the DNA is TGCAGTGCCGAGGGACTAGCGATGCGAGAGACCCAGTACTTC.

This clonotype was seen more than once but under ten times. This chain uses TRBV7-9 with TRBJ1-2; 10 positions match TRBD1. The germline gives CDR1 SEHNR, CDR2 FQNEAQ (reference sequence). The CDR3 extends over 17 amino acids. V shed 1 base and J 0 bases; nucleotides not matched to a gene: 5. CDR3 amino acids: CASSLVDRGPANYGYTF. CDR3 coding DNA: TGTGCCAGCAGCTTAGTAGACAGGGGGCCTGCTAACTATGGCTACACCTTC. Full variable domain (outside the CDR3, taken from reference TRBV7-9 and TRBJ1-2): DTGVSQNPRHKITKRGQNVTFRCDPISEHNRLYWYRQTLGQGPEFLTYFQNEAQLEKSRLLSDRFSAERPKGSFSTLEIQRTEQGDSAMYLCASSLVDRGPANYGYTFGSGTRLTVV.

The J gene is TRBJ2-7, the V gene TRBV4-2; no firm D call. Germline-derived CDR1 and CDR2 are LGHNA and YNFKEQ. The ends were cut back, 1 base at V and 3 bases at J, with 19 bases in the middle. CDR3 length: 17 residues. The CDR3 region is CASSQGPGPQANYEQYF. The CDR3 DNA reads TGTGCCAGCAGCCAAGGCCCGGGCCCCCAGGCCAACTACGAGCAGTACTTC.

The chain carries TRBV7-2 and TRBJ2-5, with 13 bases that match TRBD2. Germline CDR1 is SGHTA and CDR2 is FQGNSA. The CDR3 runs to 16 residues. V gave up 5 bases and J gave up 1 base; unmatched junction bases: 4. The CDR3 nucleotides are TGTGCCAGCAGCCCTACTAGCGGGGGGGCCCAAGAGACCCAGTACTTC. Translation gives CASSPTSGGAQETQYF.

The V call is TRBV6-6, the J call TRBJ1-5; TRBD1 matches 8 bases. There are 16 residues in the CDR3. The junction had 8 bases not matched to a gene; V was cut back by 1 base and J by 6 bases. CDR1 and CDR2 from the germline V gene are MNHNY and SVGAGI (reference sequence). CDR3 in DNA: TGTGCCAGCAGTTACTTGACCCAGGGGGCAGGTCAGCCCCAGCATTTT. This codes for CASSYLTQGAGQPQHF.

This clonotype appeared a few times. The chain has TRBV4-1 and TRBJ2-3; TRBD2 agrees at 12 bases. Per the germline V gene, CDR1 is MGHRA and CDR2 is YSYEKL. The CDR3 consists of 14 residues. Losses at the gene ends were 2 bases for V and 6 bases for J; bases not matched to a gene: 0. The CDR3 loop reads CASSQLAGGDTQYF. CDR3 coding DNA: TGCGCCAGCAGCCAACTAGCGGGAGGGGATACGCAGTATTTT.

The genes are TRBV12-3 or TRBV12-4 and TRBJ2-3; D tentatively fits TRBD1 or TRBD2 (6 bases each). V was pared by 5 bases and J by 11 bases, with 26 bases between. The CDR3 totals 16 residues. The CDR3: CASSEGGAVPRFGQYF. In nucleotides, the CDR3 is TGTGCCAGCAGTGAGGGGGGCGCGGTACCCCGGTTTGGGCAGTATTTT.

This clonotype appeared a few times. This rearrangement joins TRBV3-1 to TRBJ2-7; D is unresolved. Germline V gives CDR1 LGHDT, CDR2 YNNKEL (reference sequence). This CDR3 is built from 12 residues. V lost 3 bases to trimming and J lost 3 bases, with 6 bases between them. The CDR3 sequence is CASSHSNYEQYF. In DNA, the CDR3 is TGTGCCAGCAGCCATTCCAACTACGAGCAGTACTTC.

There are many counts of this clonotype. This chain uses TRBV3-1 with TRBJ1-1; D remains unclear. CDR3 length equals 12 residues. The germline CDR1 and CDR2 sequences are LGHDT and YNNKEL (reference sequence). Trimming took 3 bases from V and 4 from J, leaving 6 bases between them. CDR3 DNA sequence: TGTGCCAGCAGCCAGGGTCGCACTGAAGCTTTCTTT. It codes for CASSQGRTEAFF.

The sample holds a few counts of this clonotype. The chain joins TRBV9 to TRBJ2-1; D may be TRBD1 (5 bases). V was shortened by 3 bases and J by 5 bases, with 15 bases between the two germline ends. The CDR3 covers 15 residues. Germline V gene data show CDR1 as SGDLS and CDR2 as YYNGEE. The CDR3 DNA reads TGTGCCAGCAGCGCCCTGCAGGGCGCTAACAATGAGCAGTTCTTC. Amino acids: CASSALQGANNEQFF.

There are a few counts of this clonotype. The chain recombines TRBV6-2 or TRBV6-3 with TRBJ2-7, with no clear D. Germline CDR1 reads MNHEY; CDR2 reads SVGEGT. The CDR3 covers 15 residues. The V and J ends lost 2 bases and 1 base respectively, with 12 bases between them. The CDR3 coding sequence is TGTGCCAGCAGTTACGCATCGTCTTATTCCTACGAGCAGTACTTC. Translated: CASSYASSYSYEQYF.

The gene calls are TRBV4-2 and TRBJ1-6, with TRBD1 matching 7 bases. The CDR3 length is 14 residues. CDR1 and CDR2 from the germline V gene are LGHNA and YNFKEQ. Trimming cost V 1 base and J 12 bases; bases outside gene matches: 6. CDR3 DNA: TGTGCCAGCAGCCAAGCAGCCACAGGGGTACCCCTCCACTTT. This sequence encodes CASSQAATGVPLHF.

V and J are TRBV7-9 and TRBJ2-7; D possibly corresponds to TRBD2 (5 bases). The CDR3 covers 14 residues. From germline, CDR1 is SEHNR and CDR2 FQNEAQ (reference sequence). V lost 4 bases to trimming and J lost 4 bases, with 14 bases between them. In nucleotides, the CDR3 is TGTGCCAGCAGCTCGTCGGGGATCGAATACGAGCAGTACTTC. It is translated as CASSSSGIEYEQYF.

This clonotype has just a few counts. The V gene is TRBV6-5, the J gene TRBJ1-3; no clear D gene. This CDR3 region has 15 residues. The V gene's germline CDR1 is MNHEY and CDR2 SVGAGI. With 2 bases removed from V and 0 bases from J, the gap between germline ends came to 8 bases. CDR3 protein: CASSYLGSSGNTIYF. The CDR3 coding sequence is TGTGCCAGCAGTTACCTAGGGAGCTCTGGAAACACCATATATTTT.

The CDR3 reads CASSQGPGSGANVLTF. The CDR3 coding sequence is TGTGCCAGCAGCCAAGGGCCCGGCTCTGGGGCCAACGTCCTGACTTTC. The chain employs TRBV3-1 and TRBJ2-6, with D hard to call. CDR3 length: 16 residues. V was pared by 1 base and J by 0 bases, with 7 bases between. Germline V CDR1 and CDR2: LGHDT, YNNKEL (reference sequence).

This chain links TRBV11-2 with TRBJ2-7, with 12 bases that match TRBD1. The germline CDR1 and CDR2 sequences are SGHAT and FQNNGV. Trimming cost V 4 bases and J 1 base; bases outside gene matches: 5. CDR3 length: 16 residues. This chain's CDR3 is CASSSMGQGASYEQYF. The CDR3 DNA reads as TGTGCCAGCAGCTCGATGGGACAGGGGGCTTCCTACGAGCAGTACTTC.

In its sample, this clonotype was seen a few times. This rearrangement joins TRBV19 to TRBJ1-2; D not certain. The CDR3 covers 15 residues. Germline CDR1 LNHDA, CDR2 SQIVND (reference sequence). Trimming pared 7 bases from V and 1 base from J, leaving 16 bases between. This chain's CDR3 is CASTMQSGNNYGYTF. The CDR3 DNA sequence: TGTGCCAGTACCATGCAAAGCGGCAATAACTATGGCTACACCTTC.

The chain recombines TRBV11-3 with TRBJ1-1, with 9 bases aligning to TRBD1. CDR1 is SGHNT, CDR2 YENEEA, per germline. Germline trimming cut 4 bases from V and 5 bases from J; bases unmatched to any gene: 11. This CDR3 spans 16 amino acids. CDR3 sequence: CASSSVRGQGNTEAFF. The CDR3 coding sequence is TGTGCCAGCAGCTCAGTCCGTGGACAGGGGAATACTGAAGCTTTCTTT.

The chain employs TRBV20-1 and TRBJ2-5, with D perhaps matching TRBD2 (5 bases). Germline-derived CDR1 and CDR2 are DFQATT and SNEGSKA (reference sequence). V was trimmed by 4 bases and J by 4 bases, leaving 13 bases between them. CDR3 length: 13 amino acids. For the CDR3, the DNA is TGCAGTGCTAATGTACCTAGCCGAGAGACCCAGTACTTC. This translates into CSANVPSRETQYF.

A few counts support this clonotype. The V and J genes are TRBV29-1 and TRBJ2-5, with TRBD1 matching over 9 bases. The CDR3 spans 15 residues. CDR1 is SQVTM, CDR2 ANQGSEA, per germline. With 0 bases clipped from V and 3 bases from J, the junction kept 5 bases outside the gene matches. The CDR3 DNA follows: TGCAGCGTTGAAGAGAGGGACAGGGTCGAAGAGACCCAGTACTTC. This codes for CSVEERDRVEETQYF.